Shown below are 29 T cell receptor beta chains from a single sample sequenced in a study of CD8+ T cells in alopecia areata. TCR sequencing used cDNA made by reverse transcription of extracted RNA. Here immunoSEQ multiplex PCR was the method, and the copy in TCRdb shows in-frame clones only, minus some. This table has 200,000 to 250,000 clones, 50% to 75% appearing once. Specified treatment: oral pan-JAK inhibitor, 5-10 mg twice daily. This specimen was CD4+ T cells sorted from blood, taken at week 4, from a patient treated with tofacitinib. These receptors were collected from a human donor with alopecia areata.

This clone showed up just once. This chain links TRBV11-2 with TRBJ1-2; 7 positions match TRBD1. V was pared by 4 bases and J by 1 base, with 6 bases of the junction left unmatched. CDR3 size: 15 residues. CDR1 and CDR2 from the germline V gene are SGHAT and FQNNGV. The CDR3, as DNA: TGTGCCAGCAGCTCCTACAGGGGAATTAACTATGGCTACACCTTC. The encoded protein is CASSSYRGINYGYTF.

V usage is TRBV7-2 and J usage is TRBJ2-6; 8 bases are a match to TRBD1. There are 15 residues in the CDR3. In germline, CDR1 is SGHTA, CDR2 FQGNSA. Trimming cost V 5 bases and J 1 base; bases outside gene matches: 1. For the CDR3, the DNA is TGTGCCAGCAGCACAGGGGGATCTGGGGCCAACGTCCTGACTTTC. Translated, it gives CASSTGGSGANVLTF.

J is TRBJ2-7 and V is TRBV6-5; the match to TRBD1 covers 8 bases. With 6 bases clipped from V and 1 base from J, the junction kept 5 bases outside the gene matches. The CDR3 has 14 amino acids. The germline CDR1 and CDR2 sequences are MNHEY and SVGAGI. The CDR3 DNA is TGTGCCAGCAGCCCACGGACAGGGTCCTACGAGCAGTACTTC. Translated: CASSPRTGSYEQYF.

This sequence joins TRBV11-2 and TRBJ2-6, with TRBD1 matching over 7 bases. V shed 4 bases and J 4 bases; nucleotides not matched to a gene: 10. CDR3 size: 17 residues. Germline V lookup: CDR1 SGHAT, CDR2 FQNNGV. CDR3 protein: CASSSWTGPRGANVLTF. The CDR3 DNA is TGTGCCAGCAGCTCCTGGACAGGACCGCGGGGGGCCAACGTCCTGACTTTC.

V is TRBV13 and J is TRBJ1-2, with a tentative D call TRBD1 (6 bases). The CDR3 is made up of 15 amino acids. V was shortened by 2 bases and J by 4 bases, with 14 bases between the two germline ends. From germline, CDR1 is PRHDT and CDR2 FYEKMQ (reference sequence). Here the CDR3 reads CASSLSAGAGYGYTF. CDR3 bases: TGTGCCAGCAGCTTATCGGCAGGGGCGGGCTATGGCTACACCTTC. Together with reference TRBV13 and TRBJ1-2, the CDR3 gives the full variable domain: AAGVIQSPRHLIKEKRETATLKCYPIPRHDTVYWYQQGPGQDPQFLISFYEKMQSDKGSIPDRFSAQQFSDYHSELNMSSLELGDSALYFCASSLSAGAGYGYTFGSGTRLTVV.

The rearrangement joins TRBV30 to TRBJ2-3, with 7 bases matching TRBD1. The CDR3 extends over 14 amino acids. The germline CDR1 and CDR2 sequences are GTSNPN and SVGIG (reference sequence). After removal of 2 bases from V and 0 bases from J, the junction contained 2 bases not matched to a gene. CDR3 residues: CAWSQGDSTDTQYF. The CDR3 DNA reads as TGTGCCTGGAGTCAGGGGGATAGCACAGATACGCAGTATTTT. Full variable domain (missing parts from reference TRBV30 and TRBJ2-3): SQTIHQWPATLVQPVGSPLSLECTVEGTSNPNLYWYRQAAGRGLQLLFYSVGIGQISSEVPQNLSASRPQDRQFILSSKKLLLSDSGFYLCAWSQGDSTDTQYFGPGTRLTVL.

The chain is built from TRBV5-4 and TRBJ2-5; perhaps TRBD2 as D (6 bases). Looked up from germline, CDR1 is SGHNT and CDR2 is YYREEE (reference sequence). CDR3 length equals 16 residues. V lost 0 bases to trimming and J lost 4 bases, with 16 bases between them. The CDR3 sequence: CASSLDLTGERETQYF. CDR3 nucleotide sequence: TGTGCCAGCAGCTTGGATTTGACGGGGGAGCGAGAGACCCAGTACTTC.

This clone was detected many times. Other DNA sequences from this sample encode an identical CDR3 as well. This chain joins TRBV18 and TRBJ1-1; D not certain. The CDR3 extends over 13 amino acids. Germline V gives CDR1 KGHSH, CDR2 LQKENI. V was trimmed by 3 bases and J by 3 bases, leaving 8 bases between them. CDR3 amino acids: CASSPSRDTEAFF. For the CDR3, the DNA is TGTGCCAGCTCACCCTCCCGCGACACTGAAGCTTTCTTT.

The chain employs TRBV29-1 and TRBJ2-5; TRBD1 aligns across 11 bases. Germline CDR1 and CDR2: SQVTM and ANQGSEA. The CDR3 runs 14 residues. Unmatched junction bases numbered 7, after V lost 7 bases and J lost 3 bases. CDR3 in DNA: TGCAGCGCCAGAGGACAGGGGGCAAAAGAGACCCAGTACTTC. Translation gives CSARGQGAKETQYF.

Here the CDR3 reads CASSVDRVGNTIYF. As DNA, the CDR3 is TGTGCCAGCAGCGTCGACAGGGTGGGGAACACCATATATTTT. The chain joins TRBV9 to TRBJ1-3; 7 bases are a match to TRBD1. The length of the CDR3 is 14 residues. Germline V gene data show CDR1 as SGDLS and CDR2 as YYNGEE. Unmatched junction bases numbered 6, after V lost 2 bases and J lost 7 bases.

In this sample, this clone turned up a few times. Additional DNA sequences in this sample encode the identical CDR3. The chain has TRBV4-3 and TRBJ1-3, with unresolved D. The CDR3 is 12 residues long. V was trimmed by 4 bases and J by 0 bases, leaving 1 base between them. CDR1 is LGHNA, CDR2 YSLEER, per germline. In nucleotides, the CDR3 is TGCGCCAGCAGCCTCTCTGGAAACACCATATATTTT. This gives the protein CASSLSGNTIYF.

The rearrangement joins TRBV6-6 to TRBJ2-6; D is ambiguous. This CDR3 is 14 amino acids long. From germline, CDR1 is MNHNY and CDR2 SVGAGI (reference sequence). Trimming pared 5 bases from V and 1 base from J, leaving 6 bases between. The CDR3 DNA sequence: TGTGCCAGCAGTAAGGGTTCTGGGGCCAACGTCCTGACTTTC. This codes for CASSKGSGANVLTF.

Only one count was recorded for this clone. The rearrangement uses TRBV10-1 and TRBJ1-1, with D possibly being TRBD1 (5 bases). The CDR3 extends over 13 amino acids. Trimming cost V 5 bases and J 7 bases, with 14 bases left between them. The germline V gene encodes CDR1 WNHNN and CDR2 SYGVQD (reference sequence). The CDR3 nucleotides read TGCGCCAGCAGTTCTTCCCGGGGCGGTGAAGCTTTCTTT. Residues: CASSSSRGGEAFF.

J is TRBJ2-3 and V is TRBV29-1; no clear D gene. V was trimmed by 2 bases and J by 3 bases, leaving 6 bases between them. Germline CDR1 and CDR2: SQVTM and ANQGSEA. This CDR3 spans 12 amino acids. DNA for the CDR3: TGCAGCGTTGAATTTCGGACAGATACGCAGTATTTT. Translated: CSVEFRTDTQYF.

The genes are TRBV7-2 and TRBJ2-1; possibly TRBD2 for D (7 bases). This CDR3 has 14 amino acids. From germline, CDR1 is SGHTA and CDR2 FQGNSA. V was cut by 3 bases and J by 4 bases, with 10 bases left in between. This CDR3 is CASSFGGLYNEQFF. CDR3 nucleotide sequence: TGTGCCAGCAGCTTCGGGGGGCTGTACAATGAGCAGTTCTTC.

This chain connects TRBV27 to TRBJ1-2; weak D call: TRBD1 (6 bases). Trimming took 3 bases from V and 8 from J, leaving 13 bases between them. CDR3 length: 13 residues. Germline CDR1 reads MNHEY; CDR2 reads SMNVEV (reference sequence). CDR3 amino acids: CASSFARGGGYTF. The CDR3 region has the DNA TGTGCCAGCAGTTTCGCCAGGGGAGGGGGCTACACCTTC.

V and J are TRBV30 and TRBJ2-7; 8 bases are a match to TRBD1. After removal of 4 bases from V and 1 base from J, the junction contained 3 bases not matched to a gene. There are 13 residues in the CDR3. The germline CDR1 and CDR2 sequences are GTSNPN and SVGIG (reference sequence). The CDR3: CAWTGGESYEQYF. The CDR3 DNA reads TGTGCCTGGACAGGGGGCGAATCCTACGAGCAGTACTTC.

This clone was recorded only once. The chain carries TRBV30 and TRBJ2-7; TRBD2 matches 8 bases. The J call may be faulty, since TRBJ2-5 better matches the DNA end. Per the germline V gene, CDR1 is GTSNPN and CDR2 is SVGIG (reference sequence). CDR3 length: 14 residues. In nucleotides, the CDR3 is TGTGCCTGGACTCTCGGGGGGGCCGGGGAGACCCAGTACTTC. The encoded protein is CAWTLGGAGETQYF.

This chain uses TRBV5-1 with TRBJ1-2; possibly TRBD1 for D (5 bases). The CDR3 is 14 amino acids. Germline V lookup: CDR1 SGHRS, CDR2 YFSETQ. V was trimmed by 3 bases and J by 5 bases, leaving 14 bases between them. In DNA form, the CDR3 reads TGCGCCAGCAGCTCAGATTCTGGGGGGTATGGCTACACCTTC. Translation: CASSSDSGGYGYTF.

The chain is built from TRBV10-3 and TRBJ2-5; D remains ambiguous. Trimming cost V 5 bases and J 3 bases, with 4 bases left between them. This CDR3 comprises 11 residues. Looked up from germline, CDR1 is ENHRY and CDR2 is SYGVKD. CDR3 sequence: CAISFEETQYF. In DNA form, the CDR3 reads TGTGCCATCAGTTTTGAAGAGACCCAGTACTTC.

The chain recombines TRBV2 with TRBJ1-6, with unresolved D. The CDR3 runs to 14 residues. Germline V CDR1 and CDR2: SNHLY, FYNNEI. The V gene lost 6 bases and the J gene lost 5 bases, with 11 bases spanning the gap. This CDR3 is CASSTQANNSPLHF. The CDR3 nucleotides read TGTGCCAGCAGCACACAAGCAAATAATTCACCCCTCCACTTT. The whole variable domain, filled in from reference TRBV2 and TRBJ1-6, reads EPEVTQTPSHQVTQMGQEVILRCVPISNHLYFYWYRQILGQKVEFLVSFYNNEISEKSEIFDDQFSVERPDGSNFTLKIRSTKLEDSAMYFCASSTQANNSPLHFGNGTRLTVT.

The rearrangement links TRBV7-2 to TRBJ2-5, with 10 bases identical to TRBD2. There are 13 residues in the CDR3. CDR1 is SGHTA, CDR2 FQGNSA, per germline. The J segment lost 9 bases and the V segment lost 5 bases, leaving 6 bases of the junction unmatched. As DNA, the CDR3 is TGTGCCAGCAGCCCCGGGACTAGCGAGCCCCAGTACTTC. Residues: CASSPGTSEPQYF.

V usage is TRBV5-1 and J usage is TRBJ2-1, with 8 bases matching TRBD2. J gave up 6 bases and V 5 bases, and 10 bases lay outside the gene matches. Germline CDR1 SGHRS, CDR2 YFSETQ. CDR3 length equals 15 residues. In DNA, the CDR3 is TGCGCCAGCAGGGAAGGACTAGCTCCCGGCAATGAGCAGTTCTTC. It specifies CASREGLAPGNEQFF.

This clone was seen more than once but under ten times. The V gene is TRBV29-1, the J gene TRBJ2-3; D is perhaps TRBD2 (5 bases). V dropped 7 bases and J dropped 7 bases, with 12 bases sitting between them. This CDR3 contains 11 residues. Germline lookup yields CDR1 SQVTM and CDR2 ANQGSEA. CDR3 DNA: TGCAGCGCCCCAGGACTTAATACGCAGTATTTT. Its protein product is CSAPGLNTQYF.

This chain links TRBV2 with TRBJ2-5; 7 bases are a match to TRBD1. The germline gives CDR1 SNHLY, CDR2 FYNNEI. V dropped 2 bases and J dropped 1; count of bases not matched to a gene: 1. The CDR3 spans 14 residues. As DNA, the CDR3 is TGTGCCAGCAGTGAATGGGACAGCCAAGAGACCCAGTACTTC. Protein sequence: CASSEWDSQETQYF.

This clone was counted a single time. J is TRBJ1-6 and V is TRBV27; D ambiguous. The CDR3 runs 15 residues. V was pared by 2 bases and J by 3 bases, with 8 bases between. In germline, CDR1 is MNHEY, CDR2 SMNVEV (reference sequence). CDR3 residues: CASSLARRYNSPLHF. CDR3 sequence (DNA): TGTGCCAGCAGTTTAGCCCGCCGCTATAATTCACCCCTCCACTTT.

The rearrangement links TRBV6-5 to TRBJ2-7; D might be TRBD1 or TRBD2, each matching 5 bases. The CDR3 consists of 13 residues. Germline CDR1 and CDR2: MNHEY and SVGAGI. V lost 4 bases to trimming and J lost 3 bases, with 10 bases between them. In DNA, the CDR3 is TGTGCCAGCAGTTCGGGGCAGAACTACGAGCAGTACTTC. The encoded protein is CASSSGQNYEQYF.

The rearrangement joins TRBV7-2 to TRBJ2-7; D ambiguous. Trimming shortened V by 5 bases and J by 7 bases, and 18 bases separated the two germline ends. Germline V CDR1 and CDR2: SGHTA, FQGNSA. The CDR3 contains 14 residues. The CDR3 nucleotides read TGTGCCAGCAGCCCCGCCAGGTCTTCTAAGGAGCAGTACTTC. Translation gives CASSPARSSKEQYF. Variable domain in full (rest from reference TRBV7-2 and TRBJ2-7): GAGVSQSPSNKVTEKGKDVELRCDPISGHTALYWYRQSLGQGLEFLIYFQGNSAPDKSGLPSDRFSAERTGGSVSTLTIQRTQQEDSAVYLCASSPARSSKEQYFGPGTRLTVT.

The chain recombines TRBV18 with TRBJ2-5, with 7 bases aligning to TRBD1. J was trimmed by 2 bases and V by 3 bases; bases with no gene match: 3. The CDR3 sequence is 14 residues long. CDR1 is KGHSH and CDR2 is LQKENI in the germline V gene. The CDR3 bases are TGTGCCAGCTCACCGGGACAGTCTCAAGAGACCCAGTACTTC. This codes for CASSPGQSQETQYF.